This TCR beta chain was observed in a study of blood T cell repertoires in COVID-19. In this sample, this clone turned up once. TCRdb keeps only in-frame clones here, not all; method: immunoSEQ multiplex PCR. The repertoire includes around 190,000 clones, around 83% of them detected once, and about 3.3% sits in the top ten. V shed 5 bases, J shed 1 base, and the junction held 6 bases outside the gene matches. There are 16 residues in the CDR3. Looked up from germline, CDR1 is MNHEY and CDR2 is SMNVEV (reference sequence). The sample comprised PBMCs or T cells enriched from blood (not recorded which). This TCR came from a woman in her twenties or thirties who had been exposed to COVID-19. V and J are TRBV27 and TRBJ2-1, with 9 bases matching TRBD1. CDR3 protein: CASSLGTGRSYNEQFF. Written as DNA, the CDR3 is TGTGCCAGCAGTCTGGGGACAGGGAGGTCCTACAATGAGCAGTTCTTC.